Presented here are 9 T cell receptor beta chains from one specimen sequenced in a study of blood T cell repertoires in COVID-19. Clones were sequenced by immunoSEQ multiplex PCR, and TCRdb holds only the in-frame ones, with some missing. Among 220,000 or so clones, approximately 84% were seen once, and the ten largest hold approximately 1.9%. The sample comprised peripheral blood. The origin of the receptors is a woman older than 75 with acute or convalescent COVID-19.

In this sample, this clone turned up once. The chain links TRBV6-6 to TRBJ1-2; D is possibly TRBD1 (6 bases). Trimming took 7 bases from V and 7 from J, leaving 16 bases between them. This CDR3 has 13 residues. In germline, CDR1 is MNHNY, CDR2 SVGAGI (reference sequence). The CDR3 DNA is TGTGCCAGCAATAATGGGGGGGCAGGTGGCTACACCTTC. Protein sequence: CASNNGGAGGYTF.

The chain employs TRBV6-5 and TRBJ1-1; 8 nucleotides match TRBD1. The junction had 2 bases not matched to a gene; V was cut back by 5 bases and J by 6 bases. CDR3 length equals 12 residues. Germline CDR1 reads MNHEY; CDR2 reads SVGAGI. The CDR3 DNA sequence: TGTGCCAGCAGTCAGGGGGCTGCTGAAGCTTTCTTT. Its translation: CASSQGAAEAFF.

This chain joins TRBV12-5 and TRBJ2-1; TRBD2 matches 7 bases. V gave up 2 bases and J gave up 4 bases; unmatched junction bases: 8. The CDR3 has 16 amino acids. Germline V CDR1 and CDR2: LGHNT, FRNRAP. CDR3 amino acids: CASGLFAGEIYNEQFF. The CDR3 DNA follows: TGTGCTAGTGGTTTGTTTGCGGGGGAGATATACAATGAGCAGTTCTTC.

This clone was observed a few times. DNA of the CDR3: TGTGCCAGCAGTGAAGATGGGGGGGTTAATAATTCACCCCTCCACTTT. It encodes CASSEDGGVNNSPLHF. The V and J genes are TRBV2 and TRBJ1-6, with D possibly TRBD1 on 5 matching bases. V lost 1 base to trimming and J lost 5 bases, with 12 bases between them. This CDR3 comprises 16 residues. Germline V gene data show CDR1 as SNHLY and CDR2 as FYNNEI.

This rearrangement joins TRBV7-3 to TRBJ2-1, with unresolved D. The CDR3 consists of 12 residues. Trimming took 1 base from V and 7 from J, leaving 5 bases between them. Germline V gene lookup returns CDR1 SGHTA and CDR2 FQGTGA. CDR3 nucleotides: TGTGCCAGCAGCTTAAGTCGGAATGAGCAGTTCTTC. It yields the protein CASSLSRNEQFF.

This clone has only a few counts. At the DNA level, this CDR3 is encoded by other sequences in the same sample as well. V and J are TRBV6-6 and TRBJ1-2; D is possibly TRBD1 (5 bases). Germline assignment: CDR1 MNHNY and CDR2 SVGAGI (reference sequence). There are 13 residues in the CDR3. V lost 7 bases, J lost 1 base, and 10 bases lay in between. Here the CDR3 reads CASTQTDNYGYTF. CDR3 nucleotides: TGTGCCAGCACTCAGACAGATAACTATGGCTACACCTTC.

On this clone itself: This sample also contains other DNA sequences that code for the same CDR3. The rearrangement uses TRBV7-2 and TRBJ1-6; D ambiguous. The CDR3 has 15 amino acids. The V end was cut by 2 bases, the J end by 0 bases, with 5 bases between. CDR1 is SGHTA and CDR2 is FQGNSA in the germline V gene. CDR3: CASSLLSSYNSPLHF. In nucleotides, the CDR3 is TGTGCCAGCAGCTTACTGAGCTCCTATAATTCACCCCTCCACTTT.

J is TRBJ1-5 and V is TRBV18, with 7 bases fitting TRBD1. This CDR3 has 15 amino acids. The V segment lost 2 bases and the J segment 2 bases; nucleotides outside the gene matches: 3. Germline CDR1 and CDR2: KGHSH and LQKENI. In nucleotides, the CDR3 is TGTGCCAGCTCACCAGAGACAGGGCGCAATCAGCCCCAGCATTTT. It encodes CASSPETGRNQPQHF.

The chain joins TRBV4-1 to TRBJ2-3; 11 bases are a match to TRBD2. CDR1 and CDR2 from the germline V gene are MGHRA and YSYEKL. Trimming cost V 1 base and J 7 bases; bases outside gene matches: 7. The CDR3 runs 16 residues. CDR3 loop: CASSQATSGRMYTQYF. CDR3 DNA: TGCGCCAGCAGCCAAGCCACTAGCGGGAGAATGTATACGCAGTATTTT.